A single sample is the source of the 19 T cell receptor beta chains below, sequenced in a study of CD8 T cells in ankylosing spondylitis. Using its own MiXCR run on the 5' RACE reads, TCRdb lists one record per CDR3 protein. This repertoire shows about 35,000 distinct CDR3 sequences, less than 4% found once; its top ten account for approximately 3%. The sample taken for sequencing was blood, either unsorted or a sorted T cell fraction (not recorded which). These receptors were collected from a male donor with ankylosing spondylitis or in good health (not recorded which).

This clonotype was seen at least ten times. The CDR3 region is CASSGTRHTEAFF. The DNA for the CDR3 is TGTGCCAGCAGCGGAACAAGGCACACTGAAGCTTTCTTT. This rearrangement joins TRBV9 to TRBJ1-1; D call uncertain. Trimming stripped 3 bases from V and 3 bases from J, with 9 bases between. The germline CDR1 and CDR2 sequences are SGDLS and YYNGEE. This CDR3 is built from 13 residues.

The sample holds many counts of this clonotype. J is TRBJ2-5 and V is TRBV9; 8 bases line up with TRBD1. Germline-derived CDR1 and CDR2 are SGDLS and YYNGEE. The junction had 6 bases not matched to a gene; V was cut back by 3 bases and J by 5 bases. This CDR3 region has 14 residues. CDR3 protein: CASSGGQGGETQYF. The CDR3 coding sequence is TGTGCCAGCAGCGGAGGACAGGGCGGTGAGACCCAGTACTTC. The whole variable domain, filled in from reference TRBV9 and TRBJ2-5, reads DSGVTQTPKHLITATGQRVTLRCSPRSGDLSVYWYQQSLDQGLQFLIQYYNGEERAKGNILERFSAQQFPDLHSELNLSSLELGDSALYFCASSGGQGGETQYFGPGTRLLVL.

This clonotype occurred many times. V and J are TRBV9 and TRBJ1-3; D perhaps matches TRBD1 (5 bases). Trimming stripped 3 bases from V and 4 bases from J, with 14 bases between. The CDR3 covers 15 residues. CDR1 is SGDLS and CDR2 is YYNGEE in the germline V gene. In nucleotides, the CDR3 is TGTGCCAGCAGCGGTACCGGAGGGGTCGGAAACACCATATATTTT. This encodes CASSGTGGVGNTIYF.

The sample holds many counts of this clonotype. The CDR3 nucleotides read TGTGCCAGCAGCGTAGCGTTAGGGGGGGAGCTGTTTTTT. This translates into CASSVALGGELFF. The chain uses TRBV9 and TRBJ2-2, with no clear D. V was shortened by 0 bases and J by 8 bases, with 8 bases between the two germline ends. CDR1 is SGDLS and CDR2 is YYNGEE in the germline V gene. CDR3 length equals 13 residues.

This clonotype was picked up many times. V is TRBV21-1 and J is TRBJ2-7; TRBD2 is the table's D call, not checked against the DNA. TRBV21-1 is a known pseudogene. The CDR3 loop spans 15 amino acids. The CDR3 is CASSKAASGSCEQYV. The CDR3 coding sequence is TGTGCCAGCAGCAAAGCGGCCAGCGGGAGCTGCGAGCAGTACGTC.

This clonotype was seen at least ten times. The chain joins TRBV9 to TRBJ2-1, with 14 bases identical to TRBD2. After removal of 0 bases from V and 12 bases from J, the junction contained 11 bases not matched to a gene. Germline CDR1 and CDR2: SGDLS and YYNGEE. This CDR3 has 17 residues. The CDR3: CASSVGRGLAGESGQFF. The CDR3 coding sequence is TGTGCCAGCAGCGTAGGCAGGGGACTAGCGGGGGAAAGTGGGCAGTTCTTC.

This clonotype was seen ten or more times. The CDR3 DNA is TGTGCCAGCAAGGCTGGTTCGGCCGGGGAGCTGTTTTTT. Amino acids: CASKAGSAGELFF. The J gene is TRBJ2-2, the V gene TRBV9; D gene uncertain. The CDR3 has 13 amino acids. The germline V and J ends were trimmed by 6 bases and 6 bases, with 12 bases remaining between them. The germline gives CDR1 SGDLS, CDR2 YYNGEE.

Ten or more counts support this clonotype. CDR3 nucleotide sequence: TGTGCCAGCAGGGGGGGGCGGAGCACAGATACGCAGTATTTT. This codes for CASRGGRSTDTQYF. V usage is TRBV9 and J usage is TRBJ2-3; a possible D gene is TRBD2 (7 bases). This CDR3 region has 14 residues. Trimming pared 5 bases from V and 0 bases from J, leaving 10 bases between. From germline, CDR1 is SGDLS and CDR2 YYNGEE.

This clonotype occurred many times. J is TRBJ1-3 and V is TRBV9; tentative D call: TRBD1 (6 bases). The CDR3 length is 16 residues. V lost 0 bases to trimming and J lost 4 bases, with 14 bases between them. Germline V CDR1 and CDR2: SGDLS, YYNGEE. CDR3 bases: TGTGCCAGCAGCGTAGCTACAGGGACAACAGGAAACACCATATATTTT. This codes for CASSVATGTTGNTIYF.

Comments on this clonotype: A much bigger clone sits one base away, suggesting this may be a read error. This chain links TRBV9 with TRBJ2-1; 7 positions match TRBD2. The germline gives CDR1 SGDLS, CDR2 YYNGEE. V dropped 0 bases and J dropped 4; count of bases not matched to a gene: 7. There are 16 residues in the CDR3. The CDR3 region is CASSVATRGGYNEQFF. The CDR3 DNA follows: TGTGCCAGCAGCGTAGCCACCCGGGGAGGGTACAATGAGCAGTTCTTC.

This clonotype was seen ten or more times. The V call is TRBV9, the J call TRBJ1-2; the D gene is possibly TRBD1 (5 bases). The CDR3 is 15 residues long. The germline V gene has CDR1 SGDLS and CDR2 YYNGEE. V lost 0 bases, J lost 6 bases, and 15 bases lay in between. CDR3 sequence (DNA): TGTGCCAGCAGCGTAGCTGGGGCGCGGAGGGATGGCTACACCTTC. Translation: CASSVAGARRDGYTF.

This clonotype was seen ten or more times. The rearrangement joins TRBV21-1 to TRBJ1-1; the table's D call, TRBD1, has no DNA check behind it. TRBV21-1 is a recognized pseudogene. The CDR3 covers 16 residues. CDR3 coding DNA: TGTGCCAGCAGCAATTTTCCGGACAGGGTCTCCACTGAAGCTTTCTTT. It translates to CASSNFPDRVSTEAFF.

This clonotype was seen ten or more times. V usage is TRBV9 and J usage is TRBJ2-6; no firm D call. Trimming left V 0 bases short and J 12 bases short, with 7 bases between. In germline, CDR1 is SGDLS, CDR2 YYNGEE. The CDR3 totals 12 residues. CDR3 DNA sequence: TGTGCCAGCAGCGTAGACCGAGGCGTCCTGACTTTC. Translating gives CASSVDRGVLTF.

In this sample, this clonotype turned up many times. The chain recombines TRBV9 with TRBJ1-6, with 9 nucleotides matching TRBD1. The CDR3 runs 16 residues. CDR1 is SGDLS and CDR2 is YYNGEE in the germline V gene. Unmatched junction bases numbered 6, after V lost 3 bases and J lost 5 bases. The CDR3 sequence is CASSGGTGSDNSPLHF. The CDR3, as DNA: TGTGCCAGCAGCGGGGGGACAGGGTCGGATAATTCACCCCTCCACTTT.

This clonotype occurred many times. V is TRBV9 and J is TRBJ2-3, with 8 bases that match TRBD1. Germline V lookup: CDR1 SGDLS, CDR2 YYNGEE. The length of the CDR3 is 16 residues. The V segment lost 0 bases and the J segment 4 bases; nucleotides outside the gene matches: 7. CDR3 region: CASSVAPGGPSDTQYF. CDR3 coding DNA: TGTGCCAGCAGCGTAGCTCCAGGGGGCCCCTCAGATACGCAGTATTTT.

This clonotype occurred many times. The genes are TRBV9 and TRBJ1-3, with 10 bases identical to TRBD1. The germline V gene encodes CDR1 SGDLS and CDR2 YYNGEE. Trimming took 4 bases from V and 1 from J; bases not matched to a gene: 11. This CDR3 has 18 amino acids. The CDR3 sequence is CASSPTWDRGLSGNTIYF. CDR3 nucleotides: TGTGCCAGCAGCCCAACCTGGGACAGGGGCTTATCTGGAAACACCATATATTTT.

The V and J genes are TRBV9 and TRBJ2-2, with TRBD2 identical over 8 bases. Germline V gene lookup returns CDR1 SGDLS and CDR2 YYNGEE. CDR3 size: 16 residues. V lost 0 bases, J lost 5 bases, and 6 bases stayed unmatched. In DNA form, the CDR3 reads TGTGCCAGCAGCGTAGCGAGGGCGGGGGGAACCGGGGAGCTGTTTTTT. Its translation is CASSVARAGGTGELFF.

This clonotype appeared many times. The rearrangement links TRBV9 to TRBJ1-4; D might be TRBD1 (5 bases). There are 15 residues in the CDR3. Trimming stripped 6 bases from V and 6 bases from J, with 18 bases between. CDR1 is SGDLS and CDR2 is YYNGEE in the germline V gene. CDR3 sequence (DNA): TGTGCCAGCAAAAGGAACCCAGGGTCGGATGAAAAACTGTTTTTT. Translation: CASKRNPGSDEKLFF.

This clonotype occurred many times. The rearrangement links TRBV9 to TRBJ2-3; D is uncertain. This CDR3 is built from 13 residues. The germline V and J ends were trimmed by 0 bases and 6 bases, with 8 bases remaining between them. Per germline, CDR1 SGDLS and CDR2 YYNGEE. The CDR3 bases are TGTGCCAGCAGCGTAGGGCCCCCCGATACGCAGTATTTT. It specifies CASSVGPPDTQYF. Based on the CDR3 plus reference TRBV9 and TRBJ2-3, the full variable domain is DSGVTQTPKHLITATGQRVTLRCSPRSGDLSVYWYQQSLDQGLQFLIQYYNGEERAKGNILERFSAQQFPDLHSELNLSSLELGDSALYFCASSVGPPDTQYFGPGTRLTVL.